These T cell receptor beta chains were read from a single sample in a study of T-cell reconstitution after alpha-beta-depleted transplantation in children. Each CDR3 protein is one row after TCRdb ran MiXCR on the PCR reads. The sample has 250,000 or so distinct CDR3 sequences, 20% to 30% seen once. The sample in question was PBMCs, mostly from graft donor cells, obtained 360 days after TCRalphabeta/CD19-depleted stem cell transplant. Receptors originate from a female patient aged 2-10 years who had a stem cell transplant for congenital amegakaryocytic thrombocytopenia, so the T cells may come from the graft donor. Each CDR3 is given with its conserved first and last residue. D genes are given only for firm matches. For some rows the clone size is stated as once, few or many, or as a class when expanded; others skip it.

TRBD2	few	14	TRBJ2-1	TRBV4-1	TGCGCCAGCAGCATAGCGGGGGGGCCTGGGGAGCAGTTCTTC	CASSIAGGPGEQFF
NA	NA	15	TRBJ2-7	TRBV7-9	TGTGCCAGCAGCCTTGGGAACAGCCCGCACTACGAGCAGTACTTC	CASSLGNSPHYEQYF
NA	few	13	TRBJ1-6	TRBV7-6	TGTGCCAGCAGCTTCCAGGGTAGCTCACCCCTCCACTTT	CASSFQGSSPLHF
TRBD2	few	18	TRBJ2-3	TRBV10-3	TGTGCCATCAGTGAGTGGTCCGGGCGGGGGTCGAGCACAGATACGCAGTATTTT	CAISEWSGRGSSTDTQYF
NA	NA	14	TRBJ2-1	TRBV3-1	TGTGCCAGCAGCCAAGCGCTAGTCTACAATGAGCAGTTCTTC	CASSQALVYNEQFF
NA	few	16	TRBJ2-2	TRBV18	TGTGCCAGCTCACGGGCGTCGGGCCAGAACACCGGGGAGCTGTTTTTT	CASSRASGQNTGELFF
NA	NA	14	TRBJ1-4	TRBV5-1	TGCGCCAGCACCCAGGACAGCTGGGATGAAAAACTGTTTTTT	CASTQDSWDEKLFF
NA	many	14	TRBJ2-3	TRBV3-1	TGTGCCAGCAGCCAAGAGTCAGCTACAGATACGCAGTATTTT	CASSQESATDTQYF
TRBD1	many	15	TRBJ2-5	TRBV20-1	TGCAGTGCGGGACCGGAGCCGACAGGGAAGGAGACCCAGTACTTC	CSAGPEPTGKETQYF
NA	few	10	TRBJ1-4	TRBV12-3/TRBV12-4	TGTGCCAGCGCGAATGAAAAACTGTTTTTT	CASANEKLFF
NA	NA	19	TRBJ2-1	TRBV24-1	TGTGCCACCAGTGGAGGCGGGCCTCAAAGTGGGCTCAACTACAATGAGCAGTTCTTC	CATSGGGPQSGLNYNEQFF
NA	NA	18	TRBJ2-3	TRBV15	TGTGCCACCAGCAGCCCTCCCTATAGCGGCGCTGGCACAGATACGCAGTATTTT	CATSSPPYSGAGTDTQYF
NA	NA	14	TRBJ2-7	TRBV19	TGTGCCAGTAGTACCAGCCCTGGCTCCTACGAGCAGTACTTC	CASSTSPGSYEQYF
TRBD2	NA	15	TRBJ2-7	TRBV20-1	TGCAGTGCTCGGAGAAGACTAGCGGGAAACTACGAGCAGTACTTC	CSARRRLAGNYEQYF
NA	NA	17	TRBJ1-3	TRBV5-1	TGCGCCAGCAGGCTCGATTCATCCAGGGGCTCTGGAAACACCATATATTTT	CASRLDSSRGSGNTIYF
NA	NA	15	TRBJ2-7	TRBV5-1	TGCGCCAGCAGCTTGGTAGGGGCGTCAGACTACGAGCAGTACTTC	CASSLVGASDYEQYF
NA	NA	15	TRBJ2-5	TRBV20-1	TGCAGTGCTAGAGTCACACCCTTTTACCAAGAGACCCAGTACTTC	CSARVTPFYQETQYF
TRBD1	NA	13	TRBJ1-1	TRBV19	TGTGCCAGTTGTACCCAGGGGGCCTCTGAAGCTTTCTTT	CASCTQGASEAFF
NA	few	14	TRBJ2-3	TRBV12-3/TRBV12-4	TGTGCCAGCAGTTTTAGAGCTAGCACAGATACGCAGTATTTT	CASSFRASTDTQYF
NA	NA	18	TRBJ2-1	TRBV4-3	TGCGCCAGCAGCCAATCGTTAATAGCGCAGAGCTCCTACAATGAGCAGTTCTTC	CASSQSLIAQSSYNEQFF
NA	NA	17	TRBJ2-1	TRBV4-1	TGCGCCAGCAGCCATGCAGCTCGAGGCCTAGCGTGGAATGAGCAGTTCTTC	CASSHAARGLAWNEQFF
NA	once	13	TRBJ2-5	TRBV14	TGTGCCAGCAGCCAAGTCCCTCAAGAGACCCAGTACTTC	CASSQVPQETQYF
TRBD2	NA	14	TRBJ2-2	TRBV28	TGTGCTGGGGGACTAGCGGGAAACACCGGGGAGCTGTTTTTT	CAGGLAGNTGELFF
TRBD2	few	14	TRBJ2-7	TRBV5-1	TGCGCCAGCAGCTTCACGGGAGGGCACTACGAGCAGTACTTC	CASSFTGGHYEQYF
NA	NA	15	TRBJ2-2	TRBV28	TGTGCCAGCAGTTACATACGGAAGAACACCGGGGAGCTGTTTTTT	CASSYIRKNTGELFF
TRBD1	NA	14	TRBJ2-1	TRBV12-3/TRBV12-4	TGTGCCAGCAGAAGGGACAGGGGGGCAAATGAGCAGTTCTTC	CASRRDRGANEQFF
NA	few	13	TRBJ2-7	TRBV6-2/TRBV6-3	TGTGCCAGCAGTTACTTGTCTAGTTACGAGCAGTACTTC	CASSYLSSYEQYF
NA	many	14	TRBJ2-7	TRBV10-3	TGTGCCATCAGTGCACTCACGACTACCTACGAGCAGTACTTC	CAISALTTTYEQYF
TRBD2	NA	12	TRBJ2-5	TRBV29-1	TGCAGCGGGGGGGGGACCCAAGAGACCCAGTACTTC	CSGGGTQETQYF
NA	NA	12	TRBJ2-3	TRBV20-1	TGCAGAGCTAGAGGAGGGACAGATACGCAGTATTTT	CRARGGTDTQYF
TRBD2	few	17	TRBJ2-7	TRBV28	TGTGCCAGCAGTAATAGCGGGAGGACACTCCTCTCCTACGAGCAGTACTTC	CASSNSGRTLLSYEQYF
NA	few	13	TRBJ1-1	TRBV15	TGTGCCACCAGCAGAGAATTGGACACTGAAGCTTTCTTT	CATSRELDTEAFF